Listed here are 5 T cell receptor beta chains from one sample, sequenced in a study of blood T cell repertoires in COVID-19 (dated by TCRdb to between 2020 and 2021). The receptor library was made with the immunoSEQ multiplex PCR assay. Not all clones reach the TCRdb copy of this immuneACCESS table, which keeps in-frame sequences only. Checked studies attribute under half of the gap to unresolved V genes and leave the rest unexplained. The sample table records around 18,000 clones; under 85% of these occur just once. Roughly 17% of the sample is taken by the ten largest. Input material: peripheral blood. Every receptor here comes from a man aged 65 to 85 with COVID-19, enrolled during active disease.

Comment on this clone: One junction end does not reproduce the germline sequence, and a read error may be involved. The V call is TRBV7-7, the J call TRBJ2-1; a possible D gene is TRBD2 (5 bases). The CDR3 spans 15 residues. Germline V lookup: CDR1 SSHAT, CDR2 FNYEAQ (reference sequence). CDR3 sequence reads: CASSFNDGGYNEQFF. The CDR3 DNA reads TGTGCTAGCAGCTTTAATGACGGAGGATACAATGAGCAGTTCTTC.

The chain joins TRBV6-5 to TRBJ2-4; the match to TRBD1 covers 9 bases. Germline trimming cut 5 bases from V and 6 bases from J; bases unmatched to any gene: 5. Looked up from germline, CDR1 is MNHEY and CDR2 is SVGAGI. This CDR3 has 14 amino acids. The CDR3 nucleotides are TGTGCCAGCAGTCAGGACAGGGGAACAAACATTCAGTACTTC. This encodes CASSQDRGTNIQYF.

This clone is a singleton in its sample. The chain couples TRBV12-5 to TRBJ2-7; no clear D gene. The CDR3 runs to 12 residues. Germline V gene data show CDR1 as LGHNT and CDR2 as FRNRAP. V was shortened by 3 bases and J by 5 bases, with 8 bases between the two germline ends. CDR3 sequence: CASGFRRDEQYF. The CDR3 nucleotides are TGTGCTAGTGGTTTTCGTCGTGACGAGCAGTACTTC.

The chain uses TRBV23-1 and TRBJ1-2; D unresolved. TRBV23-1 is reported as an ORF; its role is uncertain. V gave up 2 bases and J gave up 0 bases, with 7 bases separating them. CDR3 size: 14 residues. The CDR3 protein is CASSQPGANYGYTF. The CDR3 region has the DNA TGCGCCAGCAGTCAACCTGGAGCTAACTATGGCTACACCTTC.

The chain combines TRBV5-1 with TRBJ1-1, with 9 nucleotides matching TRBD1. CDR1 is SGHRS, CDR2 YFSETQ, per germline. Germline trimming cut 3 bases from V and 4 bases from J; bases unmatched to any gene: 7. The CDR3 runs to 15 residues. This CDR3 reads CASSYLQGAGTEAFF. In DNA form, the CDR3 reads TGCGCCAGCAGCTATTTACAGGGGGCAGGCACTGAAGCTTTCTTT.